Listed below are T cell receptor beta chains from one sample, sequenced in a study of T cells in Graves' hyperthyroidism and ophthalmopathy. TCRdb reprocessed the multiplex PCR reads with MiXCR, giving one entry per CDR3 protein. The sample contains under 700,000 distinct CDR3 sequences, around 17% of which appear only once. What was sequenced was blood. The receptors come from a woman between 18 and 29 years old with Graves' hyperthyroidism. Both conserved end residues are part of each CDR3. A D gene is named only where the DNA matches it firmly. A clone size is listed for some rows: how often the clone was seen (once, few, many), or a class if it is expanded.

CDR3 DNA: TGTGCCAGCTCACCGTCGACTCCGATGAACACTGAAGCTTTCTTT; CDR3 protein: CASSPSTPMNTEAFF; CDR3 length: 15; clone size: few; J gene: TRBJ1-1; D gene: NA; V gene: TRBV18
CDR3 DNA: TGCGCCAGCAGCTTGGGATACAATCAGCCCCAGCATTTT; CDR3 protein: CASSLGYNQPQHF; CDR3 length: 13; clone size: many; J gene: TRBJ1-5; D gene: NA; V gene: TRBV5-1
CDR3 DNA: TGTGCCAGCAGCGAGGGACTAGCGGAGAGCTCCTACGAGCAGTACTTC; CDR3 protein: CASSEGLAESSYEQYF; CDR3 length: 16; clone size: NA; J gene: TRBJ2-7; D gene: TRBD2; V gene: TRBV2
CDR3 DNA: TGCAGTGCTAGCCTCCGGGAGCCCGGGGAGCTGTTTTTT; CDR3 protein: CSASLREPGELFF; CDR3 length: 13; clone size: many; J gene: TRBJ2-2; D gene: NA; V gene: TRBV20-1
CDR3 DNA: TGCAGTGCCACGACTAGCGGGAGTTGGTACGAGCAGTACTTC; CDR3 protein: CSATTSGSWYEQYF; CDR3 length: 14; clone size: NA; J gene: TRBJ2-7; D gene: TRBD2; V gene: TRBV20-1
CDR3 DNA: TGTGCCAGTAGTATCGAGCGGGGGGGACGCGATACGCAGTATTTT; CDR3 protein: CASSIERGGRDTQYF; CDR3 length: 15; clone size: many; J gene: TRBJ2-3; D gene: TRBD2; V gene: TRBV19
CDR3 DNA: TGTGCCACCAGTGAGACCGACAGAGGACTAGCGGGAGTCCAAACCGGGGAGCTGTTTTTT; CDR3 protein: CATSETDRGLAGVQTGELFF; CDR3 length: 20; clone size: NA; J gene: TRBJ2-2; D gene: TRBD2; V gene: TRBV24-1
CDR3 DNA: TGTGCCAGCAGTTTAGGGACAGGGCCATCCTACGAGCAGTACTTC; CDR3 protein: CASSLGTGPSYEQYF; CDR3 length: 15; clone size: many; J gene: TRBJ2-7; D gene: TRBD1; V gene: TRBV12-3/TRBV12-4
CDR3 DNA: TGCAGTGCTGGGAGGACAGGGAGTACGCAGTATTTT; CDR3 protein: CSAGRTGSTQYF; CDR3 length: 12; clone size: many; J gene: TRBJ2-3; D gene: TRBD1; V gene: TRBV20-1
CDR3 DNA: TGTGCCTGGAGTAAAGGACAGGGCCTTTTCCCAAATGAAAAACTGTTTTTT; CDR3 protein: CAWSKGQGLFPNEKLFF; CDR3 length: 17; clone size: NA; J gene: TRBJ1-4; D gene: TRBD1; V gene: TRBV30
CDR3 DNA: TGTGCTAGTGAAGTTAGAGTCGACAGGGAGTATTCTGGCTACACCTTC; CDR3 protein: CASEVRVDREYSGYTF; CDR3 length: 16; clone size: NA; J gene: TRBJ1-2; D gene: TRBD1; V gene: TRBV12-5
CDR3 DNA: TGTGCCAGCTCACCCAGGAGGGGACAAGCTAACTATGGCTACACCTTC; CDR3 protein: CASSPRRGQANYGYTF; CDR3 length: 16; clone size: few; J gene: TRBJ1-2; D gene: NA; V gene: TRBV18
CDR3 DNA: TGTGCCAGCCATAGCGGGGGGCCGGTGTACGAGCAGTACTTC; CDR3 protein: CASHSGGPVYEQYF; CDR3 length: 14; clone size: few; J gene: TRBJ2-7; D gene: TRBD2; V gene: TRBV6-2/TRBV6-3
CDR3 DNA: TGCAGTGCTAGACGCAACCGACAGGGGGTAGGAGATACGCAGTATTTT; CDR3 protein: CSARRNRQGVGDTQYF; CDR3 length: 16; clone size: many; J gene: TRBJ2-3; D gene: TRBD1; V gene: TRBV20-1
CDR3 DNA: TGTGCCAGCAGCTTTTTGGACACAGGCTATGGCTACACCTTC; CDR3 protein: CASSFLDTGYGYTF; CDR3 length: 14; clone size: many; J gene: TRBJ1-2; D gene: NA; V gene: TRBV27
CDR3 DNA: TGTGCCATCAGTGAGTCGGGACTAGCGGGAGGGTATGCCAGGGAGCAGTACTTC; CDR3 protein: CAISESGLAGGYAREQYF; CDR3 length: 18; clone size: NA; J gene: TRBJ2-7; D gene: TRBD2; V gene: TRBV10-3
CDR3 DNA: TGTGCCACCGCCGGGACAGGGGCGGGCGAGCAGTACTTC; CDR3 protein: CATAGTGAGEQYF; CDR3 length: 13; clone size: many; J gene: TRBJ2-7; D gene: TRBD1; V gene: TRBV24-1
CDR3 DNA: TGTGCCAGTAGTAACGGTCGTCCTGGCGGGAGGAGCTCCTACAATGAGCAGTTCTTC; CDR3 protein: CASSNGRPGGRSSYNEQFF; CDR3 length: 19; clone size: few; J gene: TRBJ2-1; D gene: TRBD2; V gene: TRBV19
CDR3 DNA: TGTGCCAGCAGTCAGGACAAAGCCAAAAACATTCAGTACTTC; CDR3 protein: CASSQDKAKNIQYF; CDR3 length: 14; clone size: NA; J gene: TRBJ2-4; D gene: NA; V gene: TRBV28
CDR3 DNA: TGTGCCACCAGTGATTTAACAGTGGGGGGAGAGACCCAGTACTTC; CDR3 protein: CATSDLTVGGETQYF; CDR3 length: 15; clone size: NA; J gene: TRBJ2-5; D gene: NA; V gene: TRBV24-1
CDR3 DNA: TGCAGTGCTAGAGAACCCCTTACAGGAAACTATGGCTACACCTTC; CDR3 protein: CSAREPLTGNYGYTF; CDR3 length: 15; clone size: few; J gene: TRBJ1-2; D gene: NA; V gene: TRBV20-1
CDR3 DNA: TGCAGCGTGCCGGGACAGAGGGATGGCTACACCTTC; CDR3 protein: CSVPGQRDGYTF; CDR3 length: 12; clone size: few; J gene: TRBJ1-2; D gene: TRBD1; V gene: TRBV29-1
CDR3 DNA: TGCAGTGCTAGTCCACAGTCTAGCAATCAGCCCCAGCATTTT; CDR3 protein: CSASPQSSNQPQHF; CDR3 length: 14; clone size: many; J gene: TRBJ1-5; D gene: NA; V gene: TRBV20-1
CDR3 DNA: TGCGCCAGCAGCCAATCCCGCACAGGGGGCGTAAGGACTGAAGCTTTCTTT; CDR3 protein: CASSQSRTGGVRTEAFF; CDR3 length: 17; clone size: many; J gene: TRBJ1-1; D gene: TRBD1; V gene: TRBV4-3
CDR3 DNA: TGTGCCAGCAGCCAAGTGAACGGGGGGGCTACCTCCTGGGAAGATACGCAGTATTTT; CDR3 protein: CASSQVNGGATSWEDTQYF; CDR3 length: 19; clone size: few; J gene: TRBJ2-3; D gene: TRBD2; V gene: TRBV11-1
CDR3 DNA: TGCAGCGTTGGACAGCCCAATCAGCCCCAGCATTTT; CDR3 protein: CSVGQPNQPQHF; CDR3 length: 12; clone size: NA; J gene: TRBJ1-5; D gene: NA; V gene: TRBV29-1
CDR3 DNA: TGCGCCAGCAGCCAAGATCGGGTCATTCAGTACTTC; CDR3 protein: CASSQDRVIQYF; CDR3 length: 12; clone size: few; J gene: TRBJ2-4; D gene: NA; V gene: TRBV4-1
CDR3 DNA: TGCAGTGCTAGGAGGGTAACGGGACAGGGGTCCCCAGAGACCCAGTACTTC; CDR3 protein: CSARRVTGQGSPETQYF; CDR3 length: 17; clone size: few; J gene: TRBJ2-5; D gene: TRBD1; V gene: TRBV20-1
CDR3 DNA: TGTGCCAGCAGCTTCACCGGTAGTTCACAGTTCTTC; CDR3 protein: CASSFTGSSQFF; CDR3 length: 12; clone size: many; J gene: TRBJ2-1; D gene: NA; V gene: TRBV7-2
CDR3 DNA: TGTGCCAGCTCACTTATCCCGGGACTAGCGGGCGTCCAAGAGACCCAGTACTTC; CDR3 protein: CASSLIPGLAGVQETQYF; CDR3 length: 18; clone size: NA; J gene: TRBJ2-5; D gene: TRBD2; V gene: TRBV18
CDR3 DNA: TGTGCCAGCAGCGCGACAGGTCCTCAGCCCCAGCATTTT; CDR3 protein: CASSATGPQPQHF; CDR3 length: 13; clone size: few; J gene: TRBJ1-5; D gene: NA; V gene: TRBV7-9
CDR3 DNA: TGTGCCAGCGGCGGAGAGTTACGGCGGGAAGCTTTCTTT; CDR3 protein: CASGGELRREAFF; CDR3 length: 13; clone size: many; J gene: TRBJ1-1; D gene: NA; V gene: TRBV12-3/TRBV12-4
CDR3 DNA: TGTGCCACCGCTCAGTTTACGGGGTACAATGAGCAGTTCTTC; CDR3 protein: CATAQFTGYNEQFF; CDR3 length: 14; clone size: NA; J gene: TRBJ2-1; D gene: NA; V gene: TRBV12-3/TRBV12-4
CDR3 DNA: TGTGCCAGCAGTGTAGTAGGGAAGGGCAATGAGCAGTTCTTC; CDR3 protein: CASSVVGKGNEQFF; CDR3 length: 14; clone size: many; J gene: TRBJ2-1; D gene: NA; V gene: TRBV6-1
CDR3 DNA: TGTGCCATCAGCCCCGATAACTATGGCTACACCTTC; CDR3 protein: CAISPDNYGYTF; CDR3 length: 12; clone size: few; J gene: TRBJ1-2; D gene: NA; V gene: TRBV10-3
CDR3 DNA: TGTGCCAGCAGCGTGACTAGCGGGAGATTAGAGACCCAGTACTTC; CDR3 protein: CASSVTSGRLETQYF; CDR3 length: 15; clone size: NA; J gene: TRBJ2-5; D gene: TRBD2; V gene: TRBV9
CDR3 DNA: TGTGCCACCAGCAGAGGTCGGGACGAGCAGTACTTC; CDR3 protein: CATSRGRDEQYF; CDR3 length: 12; clone size: few; J gene: TRBJ2-7; D gene: NA; V gene: TRBV15
CDR3 DNA: TGTGCCAGCAGCCAATTCTTCGGTGGGGAGCAGTACTTC; CDR3 protein: CASSQFFGGEQYF; CDR3 length: 13; clone size: many; J gene: TRBJ2-7; D gene: NA; V gene: TRBV3-1
CDR3 DNA: TGTGCCAGCAGTTACGGGACAGGGGTCGAGCAGTACTTC; CDR3 protein: CASSYGTGVEQYF; CDR3 length: 13; clone size: many; J gene: TRBJ2-7; D gene: TRBD1; V gene: TRBV6-6
CDR3 DNA: TGTGCCAGCAGTGAACCGGGGACAGACAAAGCTTTCTTT; CDR3 protein: CASSEPGTDKAFF; CDR3 length: 13; clone size: NA; J gene: TRBJ1-1; D gene: TRBD1; V gene: TRBV6-1
CDR3 DNA: TGCAGTGCTAGTAGGACAGTCTACAATGAGCAGTTCTTC; CDR3 protein: CSASRTVYNEQFF; CDR3 length: 13; clone size: few; J gene: TRBJ2-1; D gene: NA; V gene: TRBV20-1
CDR3 DNA: TGCGCCAGCACCCCCGGGATGGATCAGCCCCAGCATTTT; CDR3 protein: CASTPGMDQPQHF; CDR3 length: 13; clone size: few; J gene: TRBJ1-5; D gene: NA; V gene: TRBV10-2
CDR3 DNA: TGCAGCGTTTGGACAGGGCCGTCCGCCGGGGAGCTGTTTTTT; CDR3 protein: CSVWTGPSAGELFF; CDR3 length: 14; clone size: NA; J gene: TRBJ2-2; D gene: TRBD1; V gene: TRBV29-1
CDR3 DNA: TGTGCCATCAGGGATAGGGGCACAGATACGCAGTATTTT; CDR3 protein: CAIRDRGTDTQYF; CDR3 length: 13; clone size: NA; J gene: TRBJ2-3; D gene: NA; V gene: TRBV10-3
CDR3 DNA: TGTGCCAGCAGCCAAGGCGGACAGAGGTACACTGAAGCTTTCTTT; CDR3 protein: CASSQGGQRYTEAFF; CDR3 length: 15; clone size: NA; J gene: TRBJ1-1; D gene: NA; V gene: TRBV3-2
CDR3 DNA: TGTGCCACCAGTGAGACAGGGGCCGCCACTGAAGCTTTCTTT; CDR3 protein: CATSETGAATEAFF; CDR3 length: 14; clone size: NA; J gene: TRBJ1-1; D gene: TRBD1; V gene: TRBV24-1
CDR3 DNA: TGTGCCAGTAGTATAGGAAAGGGGACCACTGAAGCTTTCTTT; CDR3 protein: CASSIGKGTTEAFF; CDR3 length: 14; clone size: many; J gene: TRBJ1-1; D gene: NA; V gene: TRBV19
CDR3 DNA: TGTGCCAGCACCTCTGTAGAGGGGGCTGGGTACGAGCAGTACTTC; CDR3 protein: CASTSVEGAGYEQYF; CDR3 length: 15; clone size: many; J gene: TRBJ2-7; D gene: TRBD1; V gene: TRBV28
CDR3 DNA: TGCGCCAGCAGCCAAGAAACCGGGACAGGGGGTGAAAAACTGTTTTTT; CDR3 protein: CASSQETGTGGEKLFF; CDR3 length: 16; clone size: NA; J gene: TRBJ1-4; D gene: TRBD1; V gene: TRBV4-3
CDR3 DNA: TGTGCCAGTAGTGGACGCGACAGGCCTCAAAAGCTAAGCTCTGGGGCCAACGTCCTGACTTTC; CDR3 protein: CASSGRDRPQKLSSGANVLTF; CDR3 length: 21; clone size: NA; J gene: TRBJ2-6; D gene: NA; V gene: TRBV19
CDR3 DNA: TGTGCCAGCAGCGACAACGGAGTCGCTTACGAGCAGTACTTC; CDR3 protein: CASSDNGVAYEQYF; CDR3 length: 14; clone size: many; J gene: TRBJ2-7; D gene: NA; V gene: TRBV3-1
CDR3 DNA: TGTGCTAGTGCCAATTTCGGGGGAGCCCATTACTACGAGCAGTACTTC; CDR3 protein: CASANFGGAHYYEQYF; CDR3 length: 16; clone size: NA; J gene: TRBJ2-7; D gene: NA; V gene: TRBV12-5
CDR3 DNA: TGTGCCACTGGGGGGGTTAGCGGGAGATACACCGGGGAGCTGTTTTTT; CDR3 protein: CATGGVSGRYTGELFF; CDR3 length: 16; clone size: many; J gene: TRBJ2-2; D gene: TRBD2; V gene: TRBV28